A selection of T cell receptor beta chains follows, all from one sample in a study of long-term antiretroviral therapy in people with HIV. Clones were read by immunoSEQ multiplex PCR, and TCRdb kept only the in-frame ones, dropping some. In the table there are fewer than 45,000 clones, approximately 80% of which are singletons. Sequencing used unsorted PBMCs, obtained 3.4 years after starting antiretroviral therapy. These receptors were taken from a young man with HIV. The CDR3 runs from the conserved cysteine through the conserved F or W. Fields, in order: V gene, D gene, clone size, CDR3 protein. D genes are given only for firm matches. The size of a clone is reported for some rows only, either as once, few or many, or as a class for expanded clones.

>TRBV18|TRBD2|once
CASSPKTSGTTTYEQYF
>TRBV7-9|TRBD1|-
CASSEGQGWNEQYF
>TRBV27|-|-
CASRALGVSVNEQFF
>TRBV6-6|TRBD1|once
CASLGGFGANVLTF
>TRBV19|TRBD2|-
CASSLSGTTYEQYF
>TRBV6-4|-|-
CASRRGLRALDDQPQHF
>TRBV7-9|-|-
CASSLAGAAGNTIYF
>TRBV4-3|TRBD1|once
CASSQVLGQETYEQYF
>TRBV2|TRBD1|few
CASRQTGLYGYTF
>TRBV5-4|TRBD1|-
CASSLGTGGRGTYGYTF
>TRBV19|-|few
CASRERARDTEAFF
>TRBV6-5|-|-
CASGKDSSYEQYF
>TRBV19|-|-
CASSIVGEGYTF
>TRBV18|-|-
CASSLTMIDSGANVLTF
>TRBV21-1|-|once
CASSRRGEQYF
>TRBV5-1|-|-
CASSLHSSGANVLTF
>TRBV19|-|-
CASGGLYAEAFF
>TRBV6-6|-|-
CASSYGLGRAYEQYF
>TRBV6-6|-|-
CASSPPVWSSSYEQYF
>TRBV4-3|TRBD2|-
CASSQTSSFYNEQFF
>TRBV29-1|-|-
CSVEAGDRSSYNEQFF
>TRBV7-8|TRBD2|few
CASSSGLAGASEYF
>TRBV5-4|-|-
CASSSDGTYEQYF
>TRBV7-9|-|few
CASSSERVSPEAFF
>TRBV29-1|TRBD1|-
CSVVDRVRTEAFF
>TRBV28|TRBD1|-
CASSLIPQGAETQYF
>TRBV28|-|once
CASSLGGYRGYTF
>TRBV5-5|-|-
CASSLQGWDVAEQYF
>TRBV7-9|TRBD1|few
CASSPKGQGFSYEQYF
>TRBV7-2|-|-
CASSLVLGPYNEQFF
>TRBV6-6|TRBD1|-
CASSFAGTEGYTF
>TRBV25-1|-|-
CASMGRGHTEAFF
>TRBV5-1|-|once
CASSLQRYNEQFF
>TRBV6-1|-|-
CASSARDARGETQYF
>TRBV28|-|-
CASSSDRYNYGYTF
>TRBV4-1|-|-
CASSQVAGFSGNQPQHF
>TRBV6-6|-|-
CASSSTGVYGYTF
>TRBV18|-|-
CASSRAGPNSEAFF
>TRBV6-6|-|-
CASSYYEGNEQYF
>TRBV6-5|-|-
CASSYLSGRDNEQFF
>TRBV14|TRBD1|-
CASSHLDRGLDEKLFF
>TRBV6-5|TRBD1|-
CASSYWTGAGNTEAFF
>TRBV18|TRBD1|-
CASSPTGGAGGYTF
>TRBV27|TRBD1|-
CASSPGTGLSGYTF
>TRBV5-1|-|-
CASSLGRATAGYTF
>TRBV18|TRBD1|-
CASSPPGQGASAKNIQYF
>TRBV6-6|-|-
CASSTGEVTYNEQFF
>TRBV5-4|TRBD2|-
CASSQAGGGEQYF
>TRBV27|-|-
CASSPHNEQFF
>TRBV10-3|-|-
CAISEGVNTEAFF
>TRBV7-2|TRBD2|once
CASSRTSGSLSSYEQYF
>TRBV2|-|-
CASSEKVTASTF
>TRBV25-1|-|-
CASSEFVVLMTGELFF